This record looks at one TCR beta chain sequence and its context. Antigen specificity is unknown. This record comes from a study of CD8 T cells in ankylosing spondylitis. Regarding the study as a whole: Disease-associated clonotypes exhibited CD8+ identity and were relatively infrequent in peripheral blood.

CDR3 length: 12 amino acids. The junction had 4 bases not matched to a gene; V was cut back by 5 bases and J by 9 bases. Germline V gives CDR1 SGHTA, CDR2 FQGNSA. Scientists made TCR beta libraries using quantitative 5'-RACE with molecular barcodes. TCRdb ran MiXCR on the 5' RACE reads and lists one entry per CDR3 protein. The table shows 250,000 or so distinct CDR3 sequences, with 24% occurring only once. This receptor was obtained from a male donor with ankylosing spondylitis or in good health (not recorded which). Sequenced: blood, either unsorted or a sorted T cell fraction (not recorded which). The gene calls are TRBV7-2 and TRBJ2-4; TRBD1 agrees at 7 bases. The CDR3 DNA reads as TGTGCCAGCAGCGGGACAGCCCGCATTCAGTACTTC. It codes for CASSGTARIQYF.